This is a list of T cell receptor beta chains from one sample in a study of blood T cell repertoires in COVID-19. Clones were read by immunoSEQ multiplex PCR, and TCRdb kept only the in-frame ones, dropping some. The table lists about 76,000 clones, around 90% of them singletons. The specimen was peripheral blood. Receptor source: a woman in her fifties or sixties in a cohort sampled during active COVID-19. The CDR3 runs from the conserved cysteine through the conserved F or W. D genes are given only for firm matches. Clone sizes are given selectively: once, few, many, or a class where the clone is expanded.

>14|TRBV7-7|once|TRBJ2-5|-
CASSLSGSQETQYF
TGTGCTAGCAGCTTATCAGGCAGCCAAGAGACCCAGTACTTC
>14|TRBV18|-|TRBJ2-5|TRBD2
CATRTSSTQETQYF
TGTGCCACCCGGACTAGCAGTACGCAAGAGACCCAGTACTTC
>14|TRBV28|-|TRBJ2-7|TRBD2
CASSLTSGAYEQYF
TGTGCCAGCAGTTTAACTAGCGGTGCCTACGAGCAGTACTTC
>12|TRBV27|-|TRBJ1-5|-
CASSQGTGPQHF
TGTGCCAGCAGTCAGGGGACGGGGCCCCAGCATTTT
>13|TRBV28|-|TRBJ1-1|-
CASSLSGNTEAFF
TGTGCCAGCAGTTTGTCAGGTAACACTGAAGCTTTCTTT
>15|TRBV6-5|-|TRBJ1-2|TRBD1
CASSSPGTGNYGYTF
TGTGCCAGCAGTTCACCCGGGACAGGGAACTATGGCTACACCTTC
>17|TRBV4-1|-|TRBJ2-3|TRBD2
CASRPPPLAGEGDTQYF
TGCGCCAGCAGGCCCCCTCCCTTAGCGGGCGAGGGAGATACGCAGTATTTT
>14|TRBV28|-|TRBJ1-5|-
CASHSGTAIQPQHF
TGTGCCAGTCACTCCGGGACTGCGATCCAGCCCCAGCATTTT
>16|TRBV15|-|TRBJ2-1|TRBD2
CATSRVSGSSYNEQFF
TGTGCCACCAGCAGAGTAAGCGGGAGCTCCTACAATGAGCAGTTCTTC
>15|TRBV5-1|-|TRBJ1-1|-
CASSQGARLNTEAFF
TGCGCCAGCTCCCAAGGGGCTAGACTGAACACTGAAGCTTTCTTT
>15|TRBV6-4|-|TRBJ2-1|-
CASSPLAGSHNEQFF
TGTGCCAGCAGCCCCCTAGCAGGTTCCCACAATGAGCAGTTCTTC
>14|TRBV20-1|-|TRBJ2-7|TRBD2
CSASFSAGDHEQYF
TGCAGTGCTAGTTTTTCAGCGGGAGATCACGAGCAGTACTTC
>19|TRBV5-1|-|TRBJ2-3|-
CASSLVLATQRTAADTQYF
TGCGCCAGCAGCTTGGTGCTAGCGACTCAACGAACTGCTGCAGATACGCAGTATTTT
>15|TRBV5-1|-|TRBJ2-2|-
CASYSKAEHTGELFF
TGCGCCAGCTACTCGAAGGCGGAACACACCGGGGAGCTGTTTTTT
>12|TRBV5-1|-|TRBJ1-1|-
CASSPQGTEAFF
TGCGCCAGCAGCCCACAGGGAACTGAAGCTTTCTTT
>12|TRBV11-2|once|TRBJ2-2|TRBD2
CASSSAGSGIGF
TGTGCCAGCAGCTCGGCTGGTAGCGGGATAGGTTTT
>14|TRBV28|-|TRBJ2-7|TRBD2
CASWRAGGPHEQYF
TGTGCCAGCTGGAGGGCGGGAGGGCCCCACGAGCAGTACTTC
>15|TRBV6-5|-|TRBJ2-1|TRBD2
CASRIWRESYNEQFF
TGTGCCAGCAGAATTTGGCGGGAGTCCTACAATGAGCAGTTCTTC
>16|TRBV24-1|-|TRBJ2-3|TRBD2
CATSDTDSGSTDTQYF
TGTGCCACCAGTGATACCGATAGCGGGAGTACAGATACGCAGTATTTT
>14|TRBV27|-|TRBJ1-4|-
CASRVGGAGEKLFF
TGTGCCAGCAGAGTGGGGGGGGCGGGGGAAAAACTGTTTTTT
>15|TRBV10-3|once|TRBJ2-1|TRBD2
CAITTGLAGGDEQFF
TGTGCCATCACTACGGGACTAGCGGGAGGAGATGAGCAGTTCTTC
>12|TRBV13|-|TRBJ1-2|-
CASSETRDGYTF
TGTGCCAGCAGCGAAACTAGGGATGGCTACACCTTC
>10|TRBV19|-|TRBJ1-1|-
CASSGRGAFF
TGTGCCAGTAGTGGCCGGGGAGCTTTCTTT
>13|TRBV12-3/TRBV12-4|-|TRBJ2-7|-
CASSTSAAYEQYF
TGTGCCAGCAGTACCAGTGCGGCCTACGAGCAGTACTTC
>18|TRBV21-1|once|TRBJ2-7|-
CASSKGDARAGLNYEQYF
TGTGCCAGCAGCAAAGGTGACGCCAGAGCGGGACTCAACTACGAGCAGTACTTC
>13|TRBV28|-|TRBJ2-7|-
CATLDSVNYEQYF
TGTGCCACCCTGGACAGCGTCAACTACGAGCAGTACTTC
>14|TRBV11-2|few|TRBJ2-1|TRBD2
CASSSSGPYNEQFF
TGTGCCAGCAGCTCTAGCGGACCTTACAATGAGCAGTTCTTC